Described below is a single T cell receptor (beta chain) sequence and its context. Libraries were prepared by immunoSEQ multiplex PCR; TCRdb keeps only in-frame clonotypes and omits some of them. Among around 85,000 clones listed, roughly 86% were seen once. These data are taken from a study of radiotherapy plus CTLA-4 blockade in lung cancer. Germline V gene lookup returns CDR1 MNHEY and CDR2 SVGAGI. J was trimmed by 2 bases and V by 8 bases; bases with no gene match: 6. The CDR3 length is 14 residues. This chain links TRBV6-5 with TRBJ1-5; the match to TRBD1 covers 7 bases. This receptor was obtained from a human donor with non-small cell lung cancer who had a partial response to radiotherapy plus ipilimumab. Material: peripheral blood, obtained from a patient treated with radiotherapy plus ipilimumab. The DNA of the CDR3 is TGTGCCAGCCAGACAGGGATGGGCAATCAGCCCCAGCATTTT. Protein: CASQTGMGNQPQHF.